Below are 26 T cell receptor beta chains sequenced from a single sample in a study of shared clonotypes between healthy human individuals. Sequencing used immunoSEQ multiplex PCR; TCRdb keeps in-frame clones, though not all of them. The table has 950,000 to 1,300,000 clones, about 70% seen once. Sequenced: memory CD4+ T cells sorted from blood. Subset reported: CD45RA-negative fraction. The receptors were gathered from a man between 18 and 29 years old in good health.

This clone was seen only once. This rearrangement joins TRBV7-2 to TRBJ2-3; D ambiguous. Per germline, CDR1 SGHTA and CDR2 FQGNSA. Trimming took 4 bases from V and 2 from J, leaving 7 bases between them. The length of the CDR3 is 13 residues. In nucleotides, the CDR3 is TGTGCCAGCAGCTGGACCTTCACAGATACGCAGTATTTT. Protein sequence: CASSWTFTDTQYF.

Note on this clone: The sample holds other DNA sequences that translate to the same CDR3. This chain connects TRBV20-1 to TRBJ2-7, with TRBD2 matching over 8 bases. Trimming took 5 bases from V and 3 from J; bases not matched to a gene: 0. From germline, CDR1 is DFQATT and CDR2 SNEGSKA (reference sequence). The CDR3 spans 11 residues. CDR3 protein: CSAGTSYEQYF. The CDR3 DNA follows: TGCAGTGCTGGGACTAGCTACGAGCAGTACTTC.

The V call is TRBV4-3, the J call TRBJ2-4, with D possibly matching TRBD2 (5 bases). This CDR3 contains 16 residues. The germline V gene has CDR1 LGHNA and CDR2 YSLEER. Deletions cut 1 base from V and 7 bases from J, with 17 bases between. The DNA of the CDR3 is TGCGCCAGCAGCCAAGGGACTTCCCCAGGTGTGAACATTCAGTACTTC. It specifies CASSQGTSPGVNIQYF.

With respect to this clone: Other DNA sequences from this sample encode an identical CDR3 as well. CDR3 residues: CASSRAQLETQYF. The CDR3 DNA reads TGTGCCAGCTCACGGGCCCAGTTGGAGACCCAGTACTTC. This rearrangement joins TRBV18 to TRBJ2-5, with D uncertain. CDR3 size: 13 residues. Germline CDR1 reads KGHSH; CDR2 reads LQKENI. Trimming took 4 bases from V and 5 from J, leaving 11 bases between them.

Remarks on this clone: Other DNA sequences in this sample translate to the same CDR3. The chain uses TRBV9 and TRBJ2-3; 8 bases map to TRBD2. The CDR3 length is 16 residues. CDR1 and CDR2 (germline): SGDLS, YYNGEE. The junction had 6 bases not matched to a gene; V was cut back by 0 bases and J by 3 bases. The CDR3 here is CASSVGRGASTDTQYF. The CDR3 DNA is TGTGCCAGCAGCGTAGGGCGGGGGGCGTCAACAGATACGCAGTATTTT.

The CDR3 DNA reads TGTGCCAGCAGTCCCACAGGGGGCCCAGATACGCAGTATTTT. Its protein is CASSPTGGPDTQYF. The V and J genes are TRBV6-1 and TRBJ2-3, with 9 bases matching TRBD1. With 5 bases clipped from V and 4 bases from J, the junction kept 4 bases outside the gene matches. Per germline, CDR1 MNHNS and CDR2 SASEGT. This CDR3 is built from 14 residues.

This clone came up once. The chain's CDR3 is CASSLGTTGNEQFF. The CDR3 nucleotides are TGCGCCAGCAGCTTGGGGACTACGGGCAATGAGCAGTTCTTC. The chain is built from TRBV5-1 and TRBJ2-1; D might be TRBD2 (6 bases). This CDR3 comprises 14 residues. The germline V gene encodes CDR1 SGHRS and CDR2 YFSETQ. Trimming took 0 bases from V and 6 from J, leaving 10 bases between them.

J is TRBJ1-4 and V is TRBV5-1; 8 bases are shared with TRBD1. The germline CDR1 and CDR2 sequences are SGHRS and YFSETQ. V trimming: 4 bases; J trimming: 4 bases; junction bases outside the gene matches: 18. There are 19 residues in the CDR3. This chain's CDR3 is CASSLNLQGATWGNEKLFF. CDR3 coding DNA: TGCGCCAGCAGCCTAAACCTCCAGGGGGCGACATGGGGTAATGAAAAACTGTTTTTT.

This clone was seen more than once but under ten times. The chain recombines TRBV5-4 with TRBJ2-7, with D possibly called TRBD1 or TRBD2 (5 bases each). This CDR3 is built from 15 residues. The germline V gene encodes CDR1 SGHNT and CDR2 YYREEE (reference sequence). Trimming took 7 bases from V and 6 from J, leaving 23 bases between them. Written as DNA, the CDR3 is TGTGCCAGCCTAGCCGACGGGCTGGGGACGGGCGAGCAGTACTTC. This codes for CASLADGLGTGEQYF. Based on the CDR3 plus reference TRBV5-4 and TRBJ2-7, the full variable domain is ETGVTQSPTHLIKTRGQQVTLRCSSQSGHNTVSWYQQALGQGPQFIFQYYREEENGRGNFPPRFSGLQFPNYSSELNVNALELDDSALYLCASLADGLGTGEQYFGPGTRLTVT.

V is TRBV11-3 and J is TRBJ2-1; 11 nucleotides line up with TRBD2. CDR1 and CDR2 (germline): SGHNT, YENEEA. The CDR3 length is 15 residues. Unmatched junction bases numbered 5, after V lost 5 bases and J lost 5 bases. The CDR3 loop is CASSVGTSGNNEQFF. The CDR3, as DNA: TGTGCCAGCAGCGTAGGGACTAGCGGCAACAATGAGCAGTTCTTC. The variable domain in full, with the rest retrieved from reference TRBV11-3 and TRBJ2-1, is EAGVVQSPRYKIIEKKQPVAFWCNPISGHNTLYWYLQNLGQGPELLIRYENEEAVDDSQLPKDRFSAERLKGVDSTLKIQPAELGDSAVYLCASSVGTSGNNEQFFGPGTRLTVL.

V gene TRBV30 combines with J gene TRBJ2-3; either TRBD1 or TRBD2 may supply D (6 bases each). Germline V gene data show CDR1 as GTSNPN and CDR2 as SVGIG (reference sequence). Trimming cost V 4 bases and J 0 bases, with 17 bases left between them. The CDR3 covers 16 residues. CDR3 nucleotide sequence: TGTGCCTGGAACACCCTAGGGGGGTCTAGCACAGATACGCAGTATTTT. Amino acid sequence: CAWNTLGGSSTDTQYF.

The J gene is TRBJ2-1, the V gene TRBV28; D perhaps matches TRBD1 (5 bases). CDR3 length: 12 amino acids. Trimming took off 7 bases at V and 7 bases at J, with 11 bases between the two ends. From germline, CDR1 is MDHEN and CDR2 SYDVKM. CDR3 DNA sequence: TGTGCCAGCAAGGGGTCTGAAAATGAGCAGTTCTTC. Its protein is CASKGSENEQFF.

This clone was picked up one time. The DNA of the CDR3 is TGTGCCAGCAGCTCCACAGGGAAAGCCAAAAACATTCAGTACTTC. Amino acids: CASSSTGKAKNIQYF. This chain links TRBV7-3 with TRBJ2-4, with D perhaps TRBD1 (6 bases). Trimming removed 4 bases from V and 0 bases from J, with 10 bases in between. The V gene's germline CDR1 is SGHTA and CDR2 FQGTGA. This CDR3 region has 15 residues.

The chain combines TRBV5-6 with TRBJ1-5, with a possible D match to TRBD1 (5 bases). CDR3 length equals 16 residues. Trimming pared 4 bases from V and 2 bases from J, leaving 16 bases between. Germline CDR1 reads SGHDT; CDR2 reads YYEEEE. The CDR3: CASSLFGPGGNQPQHF. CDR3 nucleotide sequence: TGTGCCAGCAGCCTATTCGGACCGGGGGGCAATCAGCCCCAGCATTTT.

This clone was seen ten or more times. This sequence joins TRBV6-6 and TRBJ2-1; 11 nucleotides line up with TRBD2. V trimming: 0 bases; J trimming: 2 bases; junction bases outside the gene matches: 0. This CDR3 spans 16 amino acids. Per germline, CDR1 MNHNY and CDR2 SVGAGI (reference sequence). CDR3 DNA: TGTGCCAGCAGTTACTCTAGCGGGGGGGCCTACAATGAGCAGTTCTTC. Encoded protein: CASSYSSGGAYNEQFF.

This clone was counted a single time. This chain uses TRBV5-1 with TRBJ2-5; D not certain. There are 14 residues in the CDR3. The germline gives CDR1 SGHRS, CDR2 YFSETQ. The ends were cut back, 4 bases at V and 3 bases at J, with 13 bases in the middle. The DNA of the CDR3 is TGCGCCAGCAGCCCAGGTCCAGCCGAAGAGACCCAGTACTTC. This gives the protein CASSPGPAEETQYF. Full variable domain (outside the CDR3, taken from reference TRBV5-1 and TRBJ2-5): KAGVTQTPRYLIKTRGQQVTLSCSPISGHRSVSWYQQTPGQGLQFLFEYFSETQRNKGNFPGRFSGRQFSNSRSEMNVSTLELGDSALYLCASSPGPAEETQYFGPGTRLLVL.

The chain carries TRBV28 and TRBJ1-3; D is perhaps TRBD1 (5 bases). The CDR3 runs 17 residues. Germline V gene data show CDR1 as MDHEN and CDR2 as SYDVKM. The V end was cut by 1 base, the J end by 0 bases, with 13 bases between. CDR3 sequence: CASSLLKGSTSGNTIYF. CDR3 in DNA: TGTGCCAGCAGTTTATTGAAGGGGTCGACCTCTGGAAACACCATATATTTT.

DNA of the CDR3: TGCGCCAGCAGCTTGGAGAGTAGGGGAGAGCAGTACTTC. Translated, it gives CASSLESRGEQYF. The genes are TRBV5-1 and TRBJ2-7, with D perhaps matching TRBD1 (5 bases). Trimming cost V 0 bases and J 7 bases, with 11 bases left between them. From germline, CDR1 is SGHRS and CDR2 YFSETQ. The length of the CDR3 is 13 residues. Full variable domain (rest looked up from reference TRBV5-1 and TRBJ2-7): KAGVTQTPRYLIKTRGQQVTLSCSPISGHRSVSWYQQTPGQGLQFLFEYFSETQRNKGNFPGRFSGRQFSNSRSEMNVSTLELGDSALYLCASSLESRGEQYFGPGTRLTVT.

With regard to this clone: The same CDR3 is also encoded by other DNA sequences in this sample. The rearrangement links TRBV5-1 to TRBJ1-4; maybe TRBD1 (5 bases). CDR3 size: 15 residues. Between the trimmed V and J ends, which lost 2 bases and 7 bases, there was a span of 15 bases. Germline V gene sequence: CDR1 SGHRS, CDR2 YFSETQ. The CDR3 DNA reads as TGCGCCAGCAGCTTAGATACCGGGACGGGTGAAAAACTGTTTTTT. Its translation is CASSLDTGTGEKLFF.

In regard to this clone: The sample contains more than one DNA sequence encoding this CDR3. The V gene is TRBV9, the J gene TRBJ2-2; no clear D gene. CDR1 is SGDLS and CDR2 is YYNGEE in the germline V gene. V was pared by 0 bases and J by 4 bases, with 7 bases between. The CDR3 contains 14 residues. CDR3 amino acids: CASSVGPSTGELFF. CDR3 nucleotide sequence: TGTGCCAGCAGCGTAGGTCCCAGCACCGGGGAGCTGTTTTTT.

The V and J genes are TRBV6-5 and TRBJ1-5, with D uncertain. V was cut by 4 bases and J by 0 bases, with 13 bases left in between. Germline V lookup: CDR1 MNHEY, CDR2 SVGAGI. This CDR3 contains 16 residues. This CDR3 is CASSSTGVDSNQPQHF. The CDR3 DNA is TGTGCCAGCAGTTCTACGGGCGTAGATAGCAATCAGCCCCAGCATTTT.

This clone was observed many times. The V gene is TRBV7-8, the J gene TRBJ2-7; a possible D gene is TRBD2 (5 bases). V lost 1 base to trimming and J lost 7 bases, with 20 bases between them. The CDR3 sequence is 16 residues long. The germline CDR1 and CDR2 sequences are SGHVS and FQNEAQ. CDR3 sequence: CASSLGVGGVPGEQYF. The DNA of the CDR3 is TGTGCCAGCAGCTTAGGGGTCGGCGGAGTGCCGGGGGAGCAGTACTTC. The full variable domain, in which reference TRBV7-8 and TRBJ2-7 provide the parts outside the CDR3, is GAGVSQSPRYKVAKRGQDVALRCDPISGHVSLFWYQQALGQGPEFLTYFQNEAQLDKSGLPSDRFFAERPEGSVSTLKIQRTQQEDSAVYLCASSLGVGGVPGEQYFGPGTRLTVT.

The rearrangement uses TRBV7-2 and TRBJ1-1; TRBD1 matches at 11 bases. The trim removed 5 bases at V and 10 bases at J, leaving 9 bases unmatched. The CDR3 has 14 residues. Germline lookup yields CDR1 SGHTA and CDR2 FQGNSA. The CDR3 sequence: CASSPPPGTGGAFF. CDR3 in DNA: TGTGCCAGCAGCCCGCCTCCCGGGACAGGGGGAGCTTTCTTT.

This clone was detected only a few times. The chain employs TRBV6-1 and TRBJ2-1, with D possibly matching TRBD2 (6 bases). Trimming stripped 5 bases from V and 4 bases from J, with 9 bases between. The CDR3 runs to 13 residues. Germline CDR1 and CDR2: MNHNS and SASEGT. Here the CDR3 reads CASSSAGYNEQFF. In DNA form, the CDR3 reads TGTGCCAGCAGTTCCGCGGGGTACAATGAGCAGTTCTTC.

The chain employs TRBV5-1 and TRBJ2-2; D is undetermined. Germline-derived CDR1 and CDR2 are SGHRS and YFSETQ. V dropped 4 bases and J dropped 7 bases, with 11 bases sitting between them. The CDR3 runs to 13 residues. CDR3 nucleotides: TGCGCCAGCAGCCAAGGGTCGGGCGGGGAGCTGTTTTTT. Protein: CASSQGSGGELFF.

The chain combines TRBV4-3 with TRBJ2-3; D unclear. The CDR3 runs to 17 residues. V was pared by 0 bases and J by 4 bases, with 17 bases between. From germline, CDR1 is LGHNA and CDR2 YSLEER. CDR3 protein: CASSQDRDITGADTQYF. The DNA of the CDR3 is TGCGCCAGCAGCCAAGACCGCGACATTACTGGGGCAGATACGCAGTATTTT.